This T cell receptor (beta chain) was captured by sequencing in a study of T cells in Graves' hyperthyroidism and ophthalmopathy. A remark on this clonotype: Its target is not known.

Study-level results: Progression to ophthalmopathy was predicted a median of approximately 6.4 months early. Patients with ophthalmopathy were separated from those with stable hyperthyroidism by a 13 V-J model.

Absent ophthalmopathy progression within 18 months defined stable Graves' hyperthyroidism. Researchers barred patients who had uncontrolled infection, other autoimmune disease, pregnancy or lactation. RNA transcripts provided the source from which TCR beta CDR3 regions were amplified. RT-PCR in the first round (using the HTBI primer set) targeted the TCR CDR3. TCRdb reprocessed the multiplex PCR reads with MiXCR, giving one entry per CDR3 protein. The data contain hundreds of thousands of distinct CDR3 sequences, roughly 13% of them seen just once; the ten biggest clones take up around a tenth. The CDR3 spans 15 residues. Germline lookup yields CDR1 SGHRS and CDR2 YFSETQ. The V and J ends lost 4 bases and 8 bases respectively, with 18 bases between them.

The sequence derives from a woman aged 18 to 35 with Graves' hyperthyroidism. The chain joins TRBV5-1 to TRBJ2-2; D is possibly TRBD1 or TRBD2 (5 bases each). Sequenced material: blood. The CDR3 nucleotides read TGCGCCAGCAGCCCCTACTTCGGGGCCTCGGGGGAGCTGTTTTTT. Its protein product is CASSPYFGASGELFF.